These T cell receptor beta chains were read from a single sample in a study of post-analysis software for immune sequencing data. TCRdb recomputed calls from the PCR reads with MiXCR, one row per CDR3 protein. Among about 380,000 distinct CDR3 sequences listed, about a third were seen once. Sample: blood. All receptors derive from a girl between 10 and 17 years old with multiple sclerosis. The CDR3 runs from the conserved cysteine through the conserved F or W. D genes are given only for firm matches. Rows give clone size only sometimes, using once, few, many, or a class for an expanded clone.

many	TRBV2	TRBJ2-7	TRBD1	CASRQGTGGSYEQYF	TGTGCCAGCAGACAAGGGACAGGGGGATCCTACGAGCAGTACTTC
.	TRBV29-1	TRBJ2-1	TRBD2	CSVVWTSANEQFF	TGCAGCGTTGTTTGGACTAGTGCCAATGAGCAGTTCTTC
many	TRBV11-1	TRBJ2-1	TRBD1	CASSLQGNEQFF	TGTGCCAGCAGTTTACAGGGGAATGAGCAGTTCTTC
.	TRBV5-1	TRBJ2-1	.	CASSLGGNVRAYEQFF	TGCGCCAGCAGCTTGGGGGGGAACGTGAGGGCCTATGAGCAGTTCTTC
few	TRBV12-3/TRBV12-4	TRBJ2-5	.	CASSLGGRERETQYF	TGTGCCAGCAGTTTAGGGGGCAGGGAGAGAGAGACCCAGTACTTC
few	TRBV7-2	TRBJ1-2	TRBD1	CASSLNWDRAYGYTF	TGTGCCAGCAGCTTAAATTGGGACAGGGCCTATGGCTACACCTTC
.	TRBV5-6	TRBJ1-3	.	CASNSVGAAGNTIYF	TGTGCCAGCAACTCTGTGGGGGCAGCTGGAAACACCATATATTTT
few	TRBV27	TRBJ1-1	.	CASSFDSGGNTEAFF	TGTGCCAGCAGTTTTGACTCCGGAGGGAACACTGAAGCTTTCTTT
.	TRBV5-1	TRBJ2-5	.	CASSLGLIVAGQETQYF	TGCGCCAGCAGCTTGGGGTTGATAGTTGCGGGCCAAGAGACCCAGTACTTC
.	TRBV7-9	TRBJ2-6	.	CASSRGLGGSAGANVLTF	TGTGCCAGCAGCCGAGGACTGGGCGGGTCTGCTGGGGCCAACGTCCTGACTTTC
few	TRBV6-6	TRBJ2-5	.	CASGQFGEETQYF	TGTGCCAGCGGACAATTTGGCGAAGAGACCCAGTACTTC
.	TRBV7-9	TRBJ2-5	.	CASSDAGLETQYF	TGTGCCAGCAGCGATGCAGGTTTGGAGACCCAGTACTTC
.	TRBV20-1	TRBJ2-3	.	CSAPWADTQYF	TGCAGTGCTCCCTGGGCTGATACGCAGTATTTT
.	TRBV4-2	TRBJ2-7	TRBD1	CASSQDRIGGTEQYF	TGTGCCAGCAGCCAAGATAGGATAGGGGGCACCGAGCAGTACTTC
once	TRBV13	TRBJ1-1	.	CASSLGPLAMNTEAFF	TGTGCCAGCAGCTTAGGACCACTTGCCATGAACACTGAAGCTTTCTTT
.	TRBV12-3/TRBV12-4	TRBJ2-7	TRBD1	CASTRDSTSYEQYF	TGTGCCAGCACCCGGGACAGCACTTCCTACGAGCAGTACTTC
.	TRBV12-3/TRBV12-4	TRBJ2-5	TRBD2	CASSPLGLAEIQYF	TGTGCCAGCAGCCCACTCGGACTAGCGGAAATACAGTACTTC
.	TRBV7-6	TRBJ1-4	.	CASSLVPGGGGEKLFF	TGTGCCAGCAGCTTAGTTCCTGGCGGGGGAGGCGAAAAACTGTTTTTT
.	TRBV7-9	TRBJ2-1	.	CASSTGLSDEQFF	TGTGCCAGCAGCACCGGGCTATCCGATGAGCAGTTCTTC
.	TRBV7-3	TRBJ2-2	TRBD1	CASAKGDREAGELFF	TGTGCCAGCGCTAAGGGGGACAGGGAAGCCGGGGAGCTGTTTTTT
.	TRBV5-1	TRBJ2-7	TRBD2	CASSLEASGLEQYF	TGCGCCAGCAGCTTGGAAGCTAGCGGCCTCGAGCAGTACTTC
few	TRBV5-1	TRBJ2-7	.	CASSFAQSYEQYF	TGCGCCAGCAGCTTTGCCCAGTCCTACGAGCAGTACTTC
.	TRBV7-2	TRBJ1-1	.	CASSLEEGRTEAFF	TGTGCCAGCAGCTTAGAGGAGGGGAGAACTGAAGCTTTCTTT
.	TRBV6-1	TRBJ2-2	.	CASQGWVTGELFF	TGTGCCAGTCAGGGTTGGGTCACCGGGGAGCTGTTTTTT
.	TRBV12-3/TRBV12-4	TRBJ2-1	.	CASSLLPGQQFF	TGTGCCAGCAGTTTACTCCCGGGGCAGCAGTTCTTC
many	TRBV5-1	TRBJ2-7	.	CASSSWAGRDEQYF	TGCGCCAGCAGCTCCTGGGCCGGTAGGGACGAGCAGTACTTC
few	TRBV5-1	TRBJ1-4	TRBD1	CASSPGTAATNEKLFF	TGCGCCAGCAGCCCGGGGACAGCAGCAACTAATGAAAAACTGTTTTTT
.	TRBV15	TRBJ2-5	.	CATQDGVSKGTQYF	TGTGCCACGCAGGATGGTGTCTCGAAGGGGACCCAGTACTTC
.	TRBV4-1	TRBJ1-2	TRBD1	CASSQAPQGTANYGYTF	TGCGCCAGCAGCCAAGCCCCACAGGGGACGGCTAACTATGGCTACACCTTC
few	TRBV5-8	TRBJ2-7	.	CASSLVGAGESYEQYF	TGTGCCAGCAGCTTGGTAGGGGCAGGGGAGTCCTACGAGCAGTACTTC
.	TRBV7-2	TRBJ2-4	TRBD2	CASSSGLAGLAKNIQYF	TGTGCCAGCAGCTCGGGACTAGCGGGCCTAGCCAAAAACATTCAGTACTTC